Shown below are 24 T cell receptor beta chains from a single sample sequenced in a study of PD-1 blockade in classical Hodgkin lymphoma. TCRdb keeps only in-frame clones here, not all; method: immunoSEQ multiplex PCR. The sample includes roughly 60,000 clones, around 90% of them seen just once. Time point meaning: cycle 4 day 1 (C4D1), after 6 weeks of nivolumab. All patients relapsed after autologous stem cell transplantation, and brentuximab vedotin exposure varied. Sequenced here: peripheral blood mononuclear cells (PBMCs), sampled before the fourth cycle of nivolumab. Receptors were obtained from a human donor with classical Hodgkin lymphoma.

Only a few counts were recorded for this clone. V usage is TRBV20-1 and J usage is TRBJ1-1; no clear D. Trimming pared 5 bases from V and 3 bases from J, leaving 7 bases between. The length of the CDR3 is 11 residues. Germline assignment: CDR1 DFQATT and CDR2 SNEGSKA (reference sequence). As DNA, the CDR3 is TGCAGTGCTGGACGCTACACTGAAGCTTTCTTT. Translation: CSAGRYTEAFF.

This rearrangement joins TRBV2 to TRBJ1-2; D remains ambiguous. The germline V gene has CDR1 SNHLY and CDR2 FYNNEI. The CDR3 is 10 residues long. V dropped 7 bases and J dropped 8 bases, with 8 bases sitting between them. The CDR3 sequence: CASTRGGYTF. Here the CDR3 DNA reads TGTGCCAGCACCCGAGGGGGCTACACCTTC.

The chain couples TRBV4-1 to TRBJ1-4; no clear D. The V and J ends lost 2 bases and 5 bases respectively, with 9 bases between them. Germline CDR1 and CDR2: MGHRA and YSYEKL. This CDR3 contains 14 residues. This CDR3 is CASSQKRMNEKLFF. The CDR3, as DNA: TGCGCCAGCAGCCAAAAACGGATGAATGAAAAACTGTTTTTT.

This clone was seen a handful of times. CDR3 loop: CASSSRQGGGSYGYTF. The DNA for the CDR3 is TGTGCCAGCAGCTCCCGCCAAGGGGGCGGTTCCTATGGCTACACCTTC. The rearrangement joins TRBV7-2 to TRBJ1-2; 7 nucleotides match TRBD1. Germline V gives CDR1 SGHTA, CDR2 FQGNSA. The ends lost 4 bases at V and 4 bases at J; junction bases unmatched: 12. The CDR3 is 16 amino acids.

This rearrangement joins TRBV4-2 to TRBJ2-7; D gene unclear. The CDR3 contains 15 residues. V was clipped by 0 bases and J by 2 bases, with 11 bases between them. From germline, CDR1 is LGHNA and CDR2 YNFKEQ. The CDR3 here is CASSQEDGNPYEQYF. The CDR3 bases are TGTGCCAGCAGCCAAGAGGACGGCAACCCCTACGAGCAGTACTTC.

V is TRBV14 and J is TRBJ2-2; D unclear. The V end lost 4 bases, the J end lost 5 bases, and 8 bases lay between the germline ends. This CDR3 region has 13 residues. Germline V gives CDR1 SGHDN, CDR2 FVKESK. Written as DNA, the CDR3 is TGTGCCAGCAGCCGTAAATTTACCGGGGAGCTGTTTTTT. Its protein product is CASSRKFTGELFF.

This clone is categorized as medium-sized. The chain joins TRBV5-5 to TRBJ1-5; D perhaps matches TRBD1 (6 bases). CDR1 and CDR2 from the germline V gene are SGHKS and YYEKEE (reference sequence). V shed 1 base and J shed 5 bases, with 13 bases lying between them. The CDR3 covers 15 residues. The DNA of the CDR3 is TGTGCCAGCAGCTTGCAGGGGTTAGATTATCAGCCCCAGCATTTT. Its translation: CASSLQGLDYQPQHF. Full variable domain (missing parts from reference TRBV5-5 and TRBJ1-5): DAGVTQSPTHLIKTRGQQVTLRCSPISGHKSVSWYQQVLGQGPQFIFQYYEKEERGRGNFPDRFSARQFPNYSSELNVNALLLGDSALYLCASSLQGLDYQPQHFGDGTRLSIL.

V usage is TRBV11-2 and J usage is TRBJ1-1; D gene ambiguous. This CDR3 is built from 14 residues. Germline lookup yields CDR1 SGHAT and CDR2 FQNNGV. With 3 bases removed from V and 4 bases from J, the gap between germline ends came to 12 bases. DNA of the CDR3: TGTGCCAGCAGCTTCCCGGGAGGGAGCACTGAAGCTTTCTTT. This encodes CASSFPGGSTEAFF.

This rearrangement joins TRBV7-9 to TRBJ1-6; D may be TRBD1 (5 bases). The V end lost 5 bases, the J end lost 17 bases, and 13 bases lay between the germline ends. Germline V gene sequence: CDR1 SEHNR, CDR2 FQNEAQ (reference sequence). The CDR3 runs 11 residues. CDR3 amino acids: CASSPGTEIHF. The CDR3 nucleotides are TGTGCCAGCAGCCCTGGGACGGAAATCCACTTT.

This chain joins TRBV7-9 and TRBJ2-1; a possible D gene is TRBD2 (7 bases). The V gene's germline CDR1 is SEHNR and CDR2 FQNEAQ (reference sequence). The CDR3 loop spans 15 amino acids. V lost 4 bases and J lost 2, with 12 bases in between. CDR3 in DNA: TGTGCCAGCAGCTCCATCGGGGGGCCCTACAATGAGCAGTTCTTC. This translates into CASSSIGGPYNEQFF.

The chain uses TRBV7-6 and TRBJ2-3; 8 bases fit TRBD2. CDR1 and CDR2 (germline): SGHVS, FNYEAQ. The trim removed 5 bases at V and 2 bases at J, leaving 12 bases unmatched. The CDR3 covers 17 residues. The CDR3 here is CASSERGRGRFTDTQYF. The CDR3 bases are TGTGCCAGCAGCGAGCGGGGGCGAGGCCGTTTCACAGATACGCAGTATTTT.

This chain connects TRBV27 to TRBJ1-5; a possible D gene is TRBD1 (6 bases). In germline, CDR1 is MNHEY, CDR2 SMNVEV (reference sequence). The V gene lost 8 bases and the J gene lost 2 bases, with 13 bases spanning the gap. This CDR3 spans 14 amino acids. This CDR3 is CASRLGAGNQPQHF. Here the CDR3 DNA reads TGTGCCAGCCGTCTGGGGGCGGGCAATCAGCCCCAGCATTTT.

This chain joins TRBV27 and TRBJ1-2; a weak D match, TRBD1 (5 bases). This CDR3 has 17 residues. Germline CDR1 and CDR2: MNHEY and SMNVEV (reference sequence). Trimming left V 6 bases short and J 2 bases short, with 22 bases between. DNA of the CDR3: TGTGCCAGCAGATCGAACGGGGCTCTCCTAATCAACTATGGCTACACCTTC. Its translation is CASRSNGALLINYGYTF.

This rearrangement joins TRBV27 to TRBJ1-1; 10 nucleotides line up with TRBD1. Germline CDR1 is MNHEY and CDR2 is SMNVEV (reference sequence). The CDR3 has 15 amino acids. J was trimmed by 5 bases and V by 2 bases; bases with no gene match: 5. The CDR3 DNA sequence: TGTGCCAGCAGTTTAACCGGGACAGGGGCAACTGAAGCTTTCTTT. Translating it yields CASSLTGTGATEAFF.

The chain joins TRBV18 to TRBJ2-7, with 8 bases aligning to TRBD2. This CDR3 contains 14 residues. After removal of 4 bases from V and 5 bases from J, the junction contained 7 bases not matched to a gene. The germline V gene has CDR1 KGHSH and CDR2 LQKENI. CDR3 DNA: TGTGCCAGCTCACTATGGCGGGGGGCTAACGAGCAGTACTTC. Translation gives CASSLWRGANEQYF.

The V call is TRBV5-1, the J call TRBJ1-2, with a tentative D call TRBD1 (6 bases). With 5 bases removed from V and 6 bases from J, the gap between germline ends came to 20 bases. Germline assignment: CDR1 SGHRS and CDR2 YFSETQ. CDR3 length: 15 residues. The CDR3: CASSLQGLREDGYTF. Here the CDR3 DNA reads TGCGCCAGCAGTCTCCAGGGGTTACGTGAGGATGGCTACACCTTC.

This sequence joins TRBV6-1 and TRBJ1-5; maybe TRBD1 (5 bases). The CDR3 contains 14 residues. Deletions cut 2 bases from V and 3 bases from J, with 8 bases between. Germline values: CDR1 MNHNS, CDR2 SASEGT. The CDR3 here is CASSERGNNQPQHF. DNA of the CDR3: TGTGCCAGCAGTGAACGGGGGAACAATCAGCCCCAGCATTTT.

This chain connects TRBV29-1 to TRBJ2-2, with 8 bases lining up with TRBD2. This CDR3 has 13 residues. Germline V gives CDR1 SQVTM, CDR2 ANQGSEA. V was pared by 5 bases and J by 5 bases, with 4 bases of the junction left unmatched. This chain's CDR3 is CSVSGGATGELFF. CDR3 in DNA: TGCAGCGTTAGCGGGGGAGCTACCGGGGAGCTGTTTTTT.

The rearrangement joins TRBV27 to TRBJ1-5, with D tentatively TRBD1 (5 bases). CDR1 and CDR2 from the germline V gene are MNHEY and SMNVEV (reference sequence). The CDR3 has 15 residues. The germline V and J ends were trimmed by 3 bases and 6 bases, with 15 bases remaining between them. The CDR3 DNA reads TGTGCCAGCAGTTTTTTCGGGACCAAAGGTCAGCCCCAGCATTTT. It specifies CASSFFGTKGQPQHF.

The chain joins TRBV5-1 to TRBJ2-1; TRBD2 matches 10 bases. The CDR3 extends over 15 amino acids. Germline V gene sequence: CDR1 SGHRS, CDR2 YFSETQ. Losses at the gene ends were 3 bases for V and 5 bases for J; bases not matched to a gene: 5. The CDR3 protein is CASSSGLAVNNEQFF. In nucleotides, the CDR3 is TGCGCCAGCAGCTCAGGACTAGCGGTTAACAATGAGCAGTTCTTC.

For the CDR3, the DNA is TGTGCCAGCAGATCTGTGAACACTGAAGCTTTCTTT. It encodes CASRSVNTEAFF. The chain links TRBV7-9 to TRBJ1-1; D is unresolved. The germline V and J ends were trimmed by 6 bases and 0 bases, with 5 bases remaining between them. The germline CDR1 and CDR2 sequences are SEHNR and FQNEAQ (reference sequence). The CDR3 has 12 amino acids.

V gene TRBV2 combines with J gene TRBJ2-7; D may correspond to TRBD1 or TRBD2 (5 bases each). This CDR3 is built from 12 residues. Trimming removed 7 bases at V and 5 bases at J, with 12 bases between. The germline gives CDR1 SNHLY, CDR2 FYNNEI. CDR3 in amino acids: CASIPGRDEQYF. CDR3 sequence (DNA): TGTGCCAGCATCCCGGGGCGGGACGAGCAGTACTTC.

V is TRBV29-1 and J is TRBJ2-7, with 7 nucleotides matching TRBD1. The germline V gene has CDR1 SQVTM and CDR2 ANQGSEA. CDR3 size: 13 residues. Losses at the gene ends were 1 base for V and 4 bases for J; bases not matched to a gene: 4. The chain's CDR3 is CSVEGQGRYEQYF. Written as DNA, the CDR3 is TGCAGCGTTGAAGGACAGGGCAGGTACGAGCAGTACTTC.

The rearrangement joins TRBV19 to TRBJ1-5; 11 nucleotides agree with TRBD1. CDR3 length equals 15 residues. In germline, CDR1 is LNHDA, CDR2 SQIVND (reference sequence). Losses at the gene ends were 4 bases for V and 5 bases for J; bases not matched to a gene: 4. CDR3 DNA: TGTGCCAGTAGTAGCCGGGACAGGGGGTATCAGCCCCAGCATTTT. It encodes CASSSRDRGYQPQHF.